Reported below is one TCR beta chain. The antigen is unknown. The entry originates in a study of T cell responses to AZD1222 COVID-19 vaccine. Trimming at V came to 4 bases and at J to 3 bases, leaving 5 bases not matched to a gene. The V gene's germline CDR1 is LGHDT and CDR2 YNNKEL (reference sequence). CDR3 length equals 14 residues. Notes on the study in general: Spike-specific TCR repertoires showed rising breadth and depth after two AZD1222 doses. Researchers took repertoire samples only after the peak T cell response had come. Vaccine-associated CD4 TCRs ranged over spike, dominating at 160-218 and 743-854. The sample set comprised mostly white British donors with more females, and clonal diversity was possibly underestimated.

Method: immunoSEQ multiplex PCR; TCRdb's copy keeps in-frame clones and lacks some. The sample carries some 130,000 clones, approximately 91% recorded once. Sequencing was performed on peripheral blood, taken on day 0 of AZD1222 vaccination. This TCR was recovered from an adult in good health. The rearrangement links TRBV3-1 (or the pseudogene TRBV3-2) to TRBJ1-1, with 7 bases identical to TRBD1. DNA for the CDR3: TGTGCCAGCAGCCTTCGGGACAGAGACACTGAAGCTTTCTTT. Translated: CASSLRDRDTEAFF.